This note documents a single T cell receptor beta chain sequence. The sample originates from a study of blood T cell repertoires in COVID-19. Overall study: Samples taken during acute and convalescent COVID-19 were collected in the United States, Italy and Spain. Sources were T cells, B-cell-depleted T cells, or PBMCs; the material itself was cDNA or gDNA.

As originally analysed: From reference gene primer amplification, estimates of nucleated cell counts were derived. Using immunoSEQ multiplex PCR, the repertoire was profiled, and TCRdb retains in-frame clones only, with some absent. V and J calls and clone size are those listed in that table; D and trimming were worked out from the DNA. The table has about 30,000 clones, roughly 90% seen once. The CDR3 totals 16 residues. Trimming took 2 bases from V and 1 from J, leaving 14 bases between them. The V gene's germline CDR1 is LGHDT and CDR2 YNNKEL (reference sequence). Sample: peripheral blood. The TCR originated in a man aged 55 to 70 with active COVID-19. This chain connects TRBV3-1 (or the pseudogene TRBV3-2) to TRBJ2-5, with D possibly matching TRBD2 (6 bases). This CDR3 reads CASSQFSAGFQETQYF. The CDR3 DNA sequence: TGTGCCAGCAGCCAATTCTCTGCGGGGTTCCAAGAGACCCAGTACTTC.